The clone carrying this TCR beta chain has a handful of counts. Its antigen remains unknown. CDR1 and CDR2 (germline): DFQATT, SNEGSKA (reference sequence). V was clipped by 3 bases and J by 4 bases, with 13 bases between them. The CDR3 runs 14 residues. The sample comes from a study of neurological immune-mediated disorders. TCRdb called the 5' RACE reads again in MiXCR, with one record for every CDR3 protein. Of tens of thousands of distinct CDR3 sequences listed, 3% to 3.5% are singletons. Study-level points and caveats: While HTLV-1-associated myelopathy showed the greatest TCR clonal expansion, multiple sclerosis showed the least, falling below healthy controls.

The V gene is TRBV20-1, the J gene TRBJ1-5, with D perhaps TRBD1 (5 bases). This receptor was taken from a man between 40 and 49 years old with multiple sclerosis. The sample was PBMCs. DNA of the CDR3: TGCAGTGCTAGCGGCAGGAAGGGGAATCAGCCCCAGCATTTT. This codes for CSASGRKGNQPQHF.